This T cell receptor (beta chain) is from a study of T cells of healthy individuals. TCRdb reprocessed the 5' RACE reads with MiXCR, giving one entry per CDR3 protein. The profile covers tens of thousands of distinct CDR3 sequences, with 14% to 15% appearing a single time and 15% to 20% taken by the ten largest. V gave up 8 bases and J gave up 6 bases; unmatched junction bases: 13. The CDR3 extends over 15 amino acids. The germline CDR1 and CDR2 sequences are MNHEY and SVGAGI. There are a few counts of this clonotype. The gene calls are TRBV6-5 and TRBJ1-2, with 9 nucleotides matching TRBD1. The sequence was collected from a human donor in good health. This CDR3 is CASGISYRGRNGYTF. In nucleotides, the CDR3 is TGTGCCAGCGGTATATCGTACAGGGGGCGGAATGGCTACACCTTC.